Below, one TCR beta chain is given with its context. Measured with immunoSEQ multiplex PCR; TCRdb has only the in-frame clones, and not every one. This sample carries 64,000 or so clones, almost 80% of them seen once, and the ten largest clones take roughly an eighth. The CDR3 spans 14 residues. Germline CDR1 reads MNHEY; CDR2 reads SMNVEV (reference sequence). Trimming removed 5 bases at V and 1 base at J, with 11 bases between. These data originate in a study of blood T cell repertoires in COVID-19. This TCR came from a man older than 75 with acute or convalescent COVID-19. The chain has TRBV27 and TRBJ1-1; D possibly corresponds to TRBD1 (6 bases). Source material: peripheral blood. In DNA, the CDR3 is TGTGCCAGCAGTCAAACGACAGGGAACACTGAAGCTTTCTTT. Translating it yields CASSQTTGNTEAFF.